The next 25 T cell receptor beta chains were all read from a single sample in a study of T cell repertoires in cytomegalovirus infection. TCRdb reprocessed the reads via MiXCR and lists one record per CDR3 protein. The profile shows tens of thousands of distinct CDR3 sequences, around 3.4% of them singletons. Sequences were obtained from PBMCs. The receptors originated from a human donor in good health (CMV status not recorded). Some clones in this sample may be carry-over from other donors' samples.

This clonotype was seen repeatedly, ten times or more. This sequence joins TRBV7-2 and TRBJ1-1; a possible D gene is TRBD1 (6 bases). This CDR3 region has 16 residues. Germline V gives CDR1 SGHTA, CDR2 FQGNSA. V was clipped by 5 bases and J by 0 bases, with 16 bases between them. CDR3 residues: CASSPWTADMNTEAFF. DNA of the CDR3: TGTGCCAGCAGCCCATGGACAGCCGACATGAACACTGAAGCTTTCTTT.

This clonotype was counted at least ten times. This sequence joins TRBV19 and TRBJ1-4; D gene uncertain. The CDR3 length is 12 residues. With 5 bases removed from V and 10 bases from J, the gap between germline ends came to 11 bases. Germline-derived CDR1 and CDR2 are LNHDA and SQIVND (reference sequence). Written as DNA, the CDR3 is TGTGCCAGTAGTCCAGCCGTTGGAAAACTGTTTTTT. Translating gives CASSPAVGKLFF.

There are many counts of this clonotype. The rearrangement links TRBV7-9 to TRBJ1-6, with 7 bases aligning to TRBD1. V trimming: 5 bases; J trimming: 6 bases; junction bases outside the gene matches: 10. The CDR3 consists of 16 residues. CDR1 SEHNR and CDR2 FQNEAQ come from the germline V gene (reference sequence). The CDR3 region is CASSNQNRGPNSPLHF. In nucleotides, the CDR3 is TGTGCCAGCAGCAACCAGAACAGGGGCCCTAATTCACCCCTCCACTTT.

This clonotype was observed at least ten times. The chain uses TRBV4-2 and TRBJ1-2; possibly TRBD1 for D (6 bases). V lost 3 bases and J 8 bases, leaving 25 bases between the germline ends. The CDR3 runs 17 residues. The germline CDR1 and CDR2 sequences are LGHNA and YNFKEQ. The DNA of the CDR3 is TGTGCCAGCAGCCACCTACTGGCAGACCGGGACACTAAAGGCTACACCTTC. Residues: CASSHLLADRDTKGYTF.

This clonotype was seen many times. V is TRBV29-1 and J is TRBJ1-2, with a tentative D call TRBD1 (6 bases). Germline CDR1 and CDR2: SQVTM and ANQGSEA. Trimming stripped 6 bases from V and 4 bases from J, with 21 bases between. This CDR3 region has 15 residues. This CDR3 reads CSVGDSNWDIYGYTF. In DNA form, the CDR3 reads TGCAGCGTCGGGGATTCAAACTGGGACATCTATGGCTACACCTTC.

This clonotype was counted many times. The chain couples TRBV7-2 to TRBJ1-1; 8 nucleotides line up with TRBD1. Germline V gene data show CDR1 as SGHTA and CDR2 as FQGNSA. This CDR3 has 14 residues. V was pared by 5 bases and J by 4 bases, with 6 bases of the junction left unmatched. This CDR3 reads CASSLRTGPTEAFF. The CDR3 DNA reads TGTGCCAGCAGCCTCAGGACAGGGCCCACTGAAGCTTTCTTT. The entire variable domain, with the rest obtained from reference TRBV7-2 and TRBJ1-1, is as follows: GAGVSQSPSNKVTEKGKDVELRCDPISGHTALYWYRQSLGQGLEFLIYFQGNSAPDKSGLPSDRFSAERTGGSVSTLTIQRTQQEDSAVYLCASSLRTGPTEAFFGQGTRLTVV.

This clonotype was counted ten times or more. V and J are TRBV28 and TRBJ1-2; tentative D call: TRBD1 (6 bases). The V gene's germline CDR1 is MDHEN and CDR2 SYDVKM. V shed 3 bases and J shed 6 bases, with 11 bases lying between them. This CDR3 contains 13 residues. In nucleotides, the CDR3 is TGTGCCAGCAGTTTTTCGGGGGCCAATGGCTACACCTTC. Translated, it gives CASSFSGANGYTF.

This clonotype has at least ten counts. CDR3 sequence (DNA): TGTGCCAGCAGTTACGGCAGGGGCTACACCTTC. This translates into CASSYGRGYTF. V and J are TRBV6-6 and TRBJ1-2; D not certain. Germline CDR1 MNHNY, CDR2 SVGAGI (reference sequence). The V and J ends lost 2 bases and 8 bases respectively, with 6 bases between them. The CDR3 spans 11 residues.

This clonotype has a count of ten or more. CDR3: CASSQYGTSGREYF. The CDR3 DNA sequence: TGTGCCAGCAGCCAATACGGGACTAGCGGGCGAGAGTACTTC. The chain employs TRBV7-6 and TRBJ2-7; 12 nucleotides line up with TRBD2. The V and J ends lost 5 bases and 11 bases, in that order; junction bases with no gene match: 10. The V gene's germline CDR1 is SGHVS and CDR2 FNYEAQ. This CDR3 is 14 amino acids long.

Ten or more counts support this clonotype. In this CDR3 the conserved last residue, phenylalanine or tryptophan, is missing, so a read error is likely. It is unclear where the CDR3 begins or ends on the DNA, so no DNA is shown, and the CDR3 is as TCRdb lists it. The chain is built from TRBV4-3 and TRBJ1-2; the table assigns TRBD1, which was not confirmed against the DNA. In germline, CDR1 is LGHNA, CDR2 YSLEER. The CDR3 spans 14 residues, counting both ends. This CDR3 is CASSPSAGTGQEVI.

This clonotype has a count of ten or more. The rearrangement uses TRBV7-6 and TRBJ2-7; TRBD2 is a possible D gene (5 bases). V lost 1 base to trimming and J lost 1 base, with 8 bases between them. Germline lookup yields CDR1 SGHVS and CDR2 FNYEAQ. The CDR3 consists of 14 residues. The CDR3 coding sequence is TGTGCCAGCAGCTTAGGTCGGGGATCCTACGAGCAGTACTTC. It codes for CASSLGRGSYEQYF.

This clonotype has at least ten counts. The chain carries TRBV4-3 and TRBJ2-6; D is ambiguous. V was clipped by 0 bases and J by 0 bases, with 6 bases between them. Germline loops: CDR1 LGHNA, CDR2 YSLEER. This CDR3 is built from 16 residues. In DNA, the CDR3 is TGCGCCAGCAGCCAAGATAGCAGCTCTGGGGCCAACGTCCTGACTTTC. Translated: CASSQDSSSGANVLTF.

This clonotype was detected ten times or more. V and J are TRBV28 and TRBJ2-7; D uncertain. CDR3 length: 11 amino acids. Germline CDR1 reads MDHEN; CDR2 reads SYDVKM. V was cut by 5 bases and J by 6 bases, with 8 bases left in between. The CDR3 sequence: CASSLTSEQYF. DNA of the CDR3: TGTGCCAGCAGTCTGACCTCCGAGCAGTACTTC.

There are many counts of this clonotype. The chain recombines TRBV12-3 or TRBV12-4 with TRBJ1-4, with 7 bases that match TRBD1. CDR3 length: 14 residues. Losses at the gene ends were 5 bases for V and 7 bases for J; bases not matched to a gene: 7. CDR3 sequence (DNA): TGTGCCAGCAGTGGCTCTTCAGGGGGTGAAAAACTGTTTTTT. It codes for CASSGSSGGEKLFF.

At least ten counts were recorded for this clonotype. This sequence joins TRBV28 and TRBJ1-2; D is unclear. CDR3 length: 14 residues. The V and J ends lost 2 bases and 1 base respectively, with 8 bases between them. Germline CDR1 is MDHEN and CDR2 is SYDVKM. CDR3 in amino acids: CASSLEPNNYGYTF. CDR3 sequence (DNA): TGTGCCAGCAGTTTAGAGCCAAATAACTATGGCTACACCTTC.

This clonotype was picked up many times. This chain links TRBV7-9 with TRBJ1-2, with 10 bases that match TRBD1. V trimming: 3 bases; J trimming: 8 bases; junction bases outside the gene matches: 6. The germline V gene has CDR1 SEHNR and CDR2 FQNEAQ (reference sequence). The CDR3 covers 14 residues. This CDR3 reads CASSFTGTGDGYTF. CDR3 nucleotide sequence: TGTGCCAGCAGCTTTACCGGGACAGGGGACGGCTACACCTTC.

This clonotype appeared many times. The genes are TRBV7-2 and TRBJ2-2; unclear D gene. The CDR3 has 13 amino acids. Trimming took off 6 bases at V and 0 bases at J, with 5 bases between the two ends. CDR1 and CDR2 (germline): SGHTA, FQGNSA. The CDR3 sequence: CASSFANTGELFF. The DNA for the CDR3 is TGTGCCAGCAGTTTCGCGAACACCGGGGAGCTGTTTTTT. The full variable domain, with the rest looked up from reference TRBV7-2 and TRBJ2-2, is GAGVSQSPSNKVTEKGKDVELRCDPISGHTALYWYRQSLGQGLEFLIYFQGNSAPDKSGLPSDRFSAERTGGSVSTLTIQRTQQEDSAVYLCASSFANTGELFFGEGSRLTVL.

This sequence joins TRBV7-9 and TRBJ2-3, with TRBD2 identical over 10 bases. CDR3 length: 16 amino acids. In germline, CDR1 is SEHNR, CDR2 FQNEAQ (reference sequence). The V and J ends lost 5 bases and 6 bases, in that order; junction bases with no gene match: 11. The CDR3 nucleotides are TGTGCCAGCAGCATGACGAGCGGGGGGGCCGGGGATACGCAGTATTTT. Its translation is CASSMTSGGAGDTQYF. Together with reference TRBV7-9 and TRBJ2-3, the CDR3 gives the full variable domain: DTGVSQNPRHKITKRGQNVTFRCDPISEHNRLYWYRQTLGQGPEFLTYFQNEAQLEKSRLLSDRFSAERPKGSFSTLEIQRTEQGDSAMYLCASSMTSGGAGDTQYFGPGTRLTVL.

This clonotype was seen at least ten times. One end of the junction fails to match germline, which may point to a read error. The rearrangement uses TRBV27 and TRBJ1-6, with 9 bases identical to TRBD1. Germline V CDR1 and CDR2: MNHEY, SMNVEV (reference sequence). The CDR3 sequence is 13 residues long. The CDR3 DNA sequence: TGTGCCACACAGGGGGCAATGAATTCACCCCCCCACTTT. As protein: CATQGAMNSPPHF.

This clonotype appeared many times. The CDR3 region is CASSQYPGRSSYEQYF. The DNA of the CDR3 is TGTGCCAGCAGTCAATACCCGGGCCGAAGCTCCTACGAGCAGTACTTC. The gene calls are TRBV2 and TRBJ2-7; D ambiguous. CDR1 is SNHLY and CDR2 is FYNNEI in the germline V gene. The CDR3 has 16 amino acids. V lost 5 bases and J lost 0, with 17 bases in between.

In this sample, this clonotype turned up many times. J is TRBJ1-2 and V is TRBV7-2; D not resolved. The V end lost 7 bases, the J end lost 4 bases, and 16 bases lay between the germline ends. In germline, CDR1 is SGHTA, CDR2 FQGNSA. CDR3 length: 14 residues. CDR3 sequence reads: CASTPPLGSYGYTF. CDR3 nucleotide sequence: TGTGCCAGCACACCTCCCCTGGGATCCTATGGCTACACCTTC.

This clonotype was recorded at least ten times. Here the CDR3 DNA reads TGTGCCAGCAGCTTCGGACAGGGGGCTTCACCCCTCCACTTT. Its protein is CASSFGQGASPLHF. The chain carries TRBV7-2 and TRBJ1-6, with 11 bases aligning to TRBD1. The germline CDR1 and CDR2 sequences are SGHTA and FQGNSA. CDR3 length equals 14 residues. Unmatched junction bases numbered 1, after V lost 3 bases and J lost 9 bases.

This clonotype was found many times. V usage is TRBV6-6 and J usage is TRBJ1-1, with D possibly matching TRBD1 (6 bases). Trimming pared 0 bases from V and 10 bases from J, leaving 15 bases between. This CDR3 is built from 14 residues. The germline gives CDR1 MNHNY, CDR2 SVGAGI (reference sequence). The CDR3 DNA reads as TGTGCCAGCAGTTACTCGACAGGACCCGGAGCAGCTTTCTTT. Protein: CASSYSTGPGAAFF.

This clonotype was found many times. V gene TRBV7-2 combines with J gene TRBJ2-7; D perhaps matches TRBD2 (6 bases). The V gene lost 1 base and the J gene lost 3 bases, with 10 bases spanning the gap. CDR3 length: 14 amino acids. Per the germline V gene, CDR1 is SGHTA and CDR2 is FQGNSA. The CDR3 DNA reads as TGTGCCAGCAGCTTAGATCGGGGGAGCTACGAGCAGTACTTC. It encodes CASSLDRGSYEQYF.

This clonotype has at least ten counts. The CDR3 bases are TGTGCCAGCAGTAGGGGTGCTGAAGCTTTCTTT. It encodes CASSRGAEAFF. The rearrangement links TRBV12-3 or TRBV12-4 to TRBJ1-1; D may be TRBD1 (5 bases). The length of the CDR3 is 11 residues. The ends were cut back, 5 bases at V and 6 bases at J, with 7 bases in the middle.